This record looks at one T cell receptor (beta chain) sequence and its context. This specimen belongs to a study of blood T cell repertoires in COVID-19. Study context: COVID-19 samples, acute and convalescent, were from the United States, Italy and Spain. The analysed material was cDNA or gDNA that came from T cells, B-cell-depleted T cells, or PBMCs.

Self-reported history from a screening survey and questionnaire set each donor's cohort. Methods used by the authors: Amplification from reference gene primers served as the basis for estimated nucleated cell counts. The assay was immunoSEQ multiplex PCR, and TCRdb's table has in-frame clones only and misses some. The D gene and trimming were derived from the DNA, and the V and J assignments and clone size from that table. This sample has approximately 240,000 clones, with roughly nine tenths found just once. The CDR3 has 13 residues. Trimming took 3 bases from V and 8 from J, leaving 10 bases between them. The germline CDR1 and CDR2 sequences are KGHDR and SFDVKD.

This receptor was identified in a woman between 45 and 65 years old in a cohort exposed to, infected with or recovered from COVID-19 (not recorded which). The V call is TRBV24-1, the J call TRBJ1-5, with D tentatively TRBD1 (6 bases). The sequenced sample was PBMCs or T cells enriched from blood (not recorded which). The CDR3 bases are TGTGCCACCAGTGATAGAGGGGGTAAGCCCCAGCATTTT. Translated: CATSDRGGKPQHF.